The 2 T cell receptor beta chains below were found in one sample sequenced in a study of T cells expressing NK-cell markers. TCRdb re-called the 5' RACE reads and shows each CDR3 protein once, DNA omitted. This table holds 300,000 to 500,000 distinct CDR3 sequences. Specimen: blood T cells: a sorted CD56 or NKG2C T cell subset, CD4+ or CD8+ T cells, or bulk PBMC T cells (not recorded which). The receptor set was obtained from a woman in her 50s in good health.

The V and J genes are TRBV14 and TRBJ2-1; there is no DNA to check the TCRdb D call of TRBD1. The germline CDR1 and CDR2 sequences are SGHDN and FVKESK. CDR3 length equals 15 residues. This chain's CDR3 is CASAQTGGGYNEQFF.

This chain connects TRBV25-1 to TRBJ2-1; the D call of TRBD1 rests on TCRdb alone, since no DNA is present to check it. The CDR3 covers 13 residues. CDR1 MGHDK and CDR2 SYGVNS come from the germline V gene. CDR3 in amino acids: CASSDLQGGEQFF.